These T cell receptor beta chains were read from a single sample in a study of OX40 agonist ivuxolimab in advanced cancers. Clones were read by immunoSEQ multiplex PCR, and TCRdb kept only the in-frame ones, dropping some. The sample carries almost 80,000 clones, about 83% recorded once. The sample here was CD4+ or CD8+ T cells sorted from blood, taken in a trial of the OX40 agonist ivuxolimab. Receptor source: an adult with an advanced solid tumor such as melanoma, head and neck, liver or kidney cancer. CDR3s include the opening cysteine and the closing phenylalanine or tryptophan. Each record gives: V gene, D gene, J gene, clone size, CDR3 protein, CDR3 DNA. A D gene is named only where the DNA matches it firmly. Some rows have no size entry. The others give once, few or many, or a class for an expanded clone.

>TRBV5-8|TRBD1|TRBJ1-5|.
CASSFEQGGNQPQHF
TGTGCCAGCAGCTTTGAACAGGGGGGGAATCAGCCCCAGCATTTT
>TRBV11-2|.|TRBJ2-7|once
CASSPLEGGGEQYF
TGTGCCAGCAGCCCATTAGAGGGGGGGGGCGAGCAGTACTTC
>TRBV7-2|.|TRBJ2-1|few
CASSPPAGWDYNEQFF
TGTGCCAGCAGCCCCCCAGCGGGTTGGGACTACAATGAGCAGTTCTTC
>TRBV29-1|.|TRBJ1-1|.
CSVSHTEAFF
TGCAGCGTTTCTCACACTGAAGCTTTCTTT
>TRBV11-3|.|TRBJ2-1|.
CASSLNTLYNEQFF
TGTGCCAGCAGCTTAAACACTTTATACAATGAGCAGTTCTTC
>TRBV12-5|TRBD1|TRBJ2-2|few
CASDAGTGDTGELFF
TGTGCTAGTGACGCCGGGACAGGGGACACCGGGGAGCTGTTTTTT
>TRBV30|.|TRBJ1-4|.
CAWSVLATNEKLFF
TGTGCCTGGAGTGTACTTGCAACTAATGAAAAACTGTTTTTT
>TRBV30|.|TRBJ1-4|.
CAGKNRGNDEKLFF
TGTGCCGGAAAAAATAGGGGAAACGATGAAAAACTGTTTTTT
>TRBV15|.|TRBJ1-6|.
CATSRDRDIDNSPLHF
TGTGCCACCAGCAGAGATAGGGACATCGATAATTCACCCCTCCACTTT
>TRBV6-1|.|TRBJ1-1|once
CASSEANRAEAFF
TGTGCCAGCAGTGAAGCTAACAGGGCTGAAGCTTTCTTT
>TRBV5-1|.|TRBJ1-4|.
CASSPDFSSTAGVREKLFF
TGCGCCAGCAGCCCTGACTTCTCGAGTACGGCGGGGGTACGTGAAAAACTGTTTTTT
>TRBV25-1|.|TRBJ1-4|.
CASSEYRASVRDEKLFF
TGTGCCAGCAGTGAATACCGGGCCTCGGTTAGGGATGAAAAACTGTTTTTT
>TRBV10-3|.|TRBJ1-2|.
CAISESVGYGYTF
TGTGCCATCAGTGAGTCGGTAGGCTATGGCTACACCTTC
>TRBV28|.|TRBJ1-3|.
CASGRGSGNTIYF
TGTGCCAGTGGACGGGGCTCTGGAAACACCATATATTTT
>TRBV30|.|TRBJ1-2|.
CAWSPPPSNYGYTF
TGTGCCTGGAGTCCCCCCCCTTCTAACTATGGCTACACCTTC
>TRBV21-1|.|TRBJ1-1|once
CASSKAGESNTEAFF
TGTGCCAGCAGCAAAGCCGGGGAATCGAACACTGAAGCTTTCTTT
>TRBV4-3|.|TRBJ2-7|.
CASSQDLGGAQYF
TGCGCCAGCAGCCAAGATTTGGGGGGAGCGCAGTACTTC
>TRBV4-1|TRBD2|TRBJ2-1|.
CASSQVGPSGGWNEQFF
TGCGCCAGCAGCCAAGTGGGGCCTAGCGGGGGGTGGAATGAGCAGTTCTTC
>TRBV4-2|TRBD1|TRBJ2-6|once
CASSQETGGNGANVLTF
TGTGCCAGCAGCCAAGAGACAGGGGGCAATGGGGCCAACGTCCTGACTTTC
>TRBV19|TRBD1|TRBJ2-7|.
CASSFRQGFGGEQYF
TGTGCCAGTAGTTTCCGACAGGGGTTTGGAGGAGAGCAGTACTTC
>TRBV7-6|.|TRBJ1-6|.
CASSLSLGGQRLGNSPLHF
TGTGCCAGCAGCTTAAGTCTCGGAGGACAGCGCTTGGGCAATTCACCCCTCCACTTT
>TRBV9|TRBD1|TRBJ1-2|.
CASSVGQGLYNYGYTF
TGTGCCAGCAGCGTCGGACAGGGATTGTATAACTATGGCTACACCTTC
>TRBV29-1|TRBD2|TRBJ2-3|.
CSAHRPLAGEGANTDTQYF
TGCAGCGCCCACCGTCCCCTAGCGGGAGAGGGGGCTAACACAGATACGCAGTATTTT
>TRBV5-1|.|TRBJ2-7|.
CASSSAPEDEQYF
TGCGCCAGCAGTTCCGCGCCAGAGGACGAGCAGTACTTC
>TRBV7-2|TRBD1|TRBJ2-5|.
CASSTRQGAGETQYF
TGTGCCAGCAGCACTAGACAGGGGGCTGGAGAGACCCAGTACTTC
>TRBV29-1|.|TRBJ2-1|.
CSAMTVLIRYNEQFF
TGCAGCGCTATGACAGTTCTCATTCGATACAATGAGCAGTTCTTC
>TRBV4-3|.|TRBJ2-7|.
CASSQDIQDSYEQYF
TGCGCCAGCAGCCAAGATATCCAGGACTCCTACGAGCAGTACTTC
>TRBV7-9|.|TRBJ1-2|.
CASSQGQPYGYTF
TGTGCCAGCAGCCAAGGACAGCCATATGGCTACACCTTC
>TRBV5-4|.|TRBJ1-5|.
CASSQGGTTSNQPQHF
TGTGCCAGCAGCCAGGGCGGGACAACTAGCAATCAGCCCCAGCATTTT
>TRBV2|.|TRBJ2-1|.
CASSDGRSYNEQFF
TGTGCCAGCAGTGACGGCAGGTCCTACAATGAGCAGTTCTTC
>TRBV2|TRBD2|TRBJ2-1|.
CASKILTSGPYNEQFF
TGTGCCAGCAAGATACTGACTAGCGGGCCCTACAATGAGCAGTTCTTC
>TRBV6-1|TRBD1|TRBJ2-7|.
CASSAGTGGKQYF
TGTGCCAGCAGTGCCGGGACAGGGGGCAAGCAGTACTTC
>TRBV5-1|.|TRBJ2-2|.
CASSLRGPINTGELFF
TGCGCCAGCAGCTTACGAGGACCAATTAACACCGGGGAGCTGTTTTTT
>TRBV5-6|.|TRBJ2-5|.
CASSLYGEETQYF
TGTGCCAGCAGCTTGTATGGAGAAGAGACCCAGTACTTC
>TRBV30|.|TRBJ2-7|.
CAWSVSQLEQYF
TGTGCCTGGAGTGTAAGCCAGCTCGAGCAGTACTTC
>TRBV5-1|TRBD2|TRBJ2-7|.
CASSLERRGSSLEQYF
TGCGCCAGCAGCTTGGAACGGCGGGGGTCCTCTTTGGAGCAGTACTTC
>TRBV4-1|TRBD1|TRBJ2-7|.
CASSQGQQGSYEQYF
TGCGCCAGCAGCCAAGGACAACAGGGGAGTTACGAGCAGTACTTC
>TRBV29-1|TRBD1|TRBJ2-1|.
CSVAAGGNEQFF
TGCAGCGTTGCAGCAGGGGGCAATGAGCAGTTCTTC
>TRBV27|TRBD1|TRBJ2-7|.
CASRKAGTGPYEQYF
TGTGCCAGCAGGAAAGCCGGGACAGGACCCTACGAGCAGTACTTC
>TRBV30|.|TRBJ1-2|.
CAWKPRQRNYGYTF
TGTGCCTGGAAACCGAGACAGCGAAACTATGGCTACACCTTC
>TRBV2|TRBD2|TRBJ2-5|.
CASRGDQETQYF
TGTGCCTCACGGGGGGATCAAGAGACCCAGTACTTC
>TRBV28|TRBD1|TRBJ2-5|.
CASSPPRQGSKTQYF
TGTGCCAGCAGTCCTCCGAGACAGGGAAGCAAGACCCAGTACTTC
>TRBV10-2|.|TRBJ1-5|few
CASSELSVYQPQHF
TGCGCCAGCAGTGAATTATCGGTTTATCAGCCCCAGCATTTT
>TRBV7-6|.|TRBJ2-7|.
CASSFDRNSEQYF
TGTGCCAGCAGCTTCGACAGGAACTCCGAGCAGTACTTC
>TRBV6-6|.|TRBJ2-7|.
CASRLDSFSYEQYF
TGTGCCAGCAGATTAGACAGCTTCTCCTACGAGCAGTACTTC
>TRBV10-3|TRBD2|TRBJ2-1|few
CATSQREGLNEQFF
TGTGCCACCTCCCAGCGGGAGGGCCTCAATGAGCAGTTCTTC
>TRBV18|.|TRBJ1-5|once
CASSLEQGSSNQPQHF
TGTGCCAGCTCTCTAGAGCAGGGAAGTAGCAATCAGCCCCAGCATTTT
>TRBV6-5|.|TRBJ2-1|.
CASKLAPGAYNEQFF
TGTGCCAGCAAACTAGCTCCTGGGGCCTACAATGAGCAGTTCTTC
>TRBV10-3|.|TRBJ2-7|once
CAISALGYEQYF
TGTGCCATCAGTGCGTTGGGCTACGAGCAGTACTTC
>TRBV20-1|.|TRBJ2-1|.
CSAGPLGEQFF
TGCAGTGCAGGGCCCCTAGGTGAGCAGTTCTTC
>TRBV13|.|TRBJ2-3|.
CASSLGWAGPDTQYF
TGTGCCAGCAGCTTAGGATGGGCGGGACCAGATACGCAGTATTTT
>TRBV7-9|.|TRBJ2-3|.
CASSLEAQGTDTQYF
TGTGCCAGCAGCTTAGAGGCCCAGGGCACAGATACGCAGTATTTT
>TRBV6-1|TRBD2|TRBJ2-1|.
CASRLREWDNEQFF
TGTGCCAGCAGATTGCGGGAGTGGGACAATGAGCAGTTCTTC
>TRBV19|.|TRBJ1-1|.
CASSLSGGRRENTEAFF
TGTGCCAGTAGTCTCAGCGGAGGGCGGAGAGAAAACACTGAAGCTTTCTTT
>TRBV11-2|.|TRBJ2-2|.
CASSFLAENTGELFF
TGTGCCAGCAGCTTCCTCGCCGAAAACACCGGGGAGCTGTTTTTT